This T cell receptor (beta chain) was obtained from a study of T cell responses to AZD1222 COVID-19 vaccine. Study outcomes and limitations: Breadth and depth of Spike-specific TCRs rose after two AZD1222 doses.

TCRdb's copy holds only in-frame clones and misses some; the assay was immunoSEQ multiplex PCR. The data contain about 120,000 clones, around 87% of them singletons. This CDR3 is built from 14 residues. CDR1 and CDR2 from the germline V gene are SGHRS and YFSETQ. Trimming shortened V by 0 bases and J by 3 bases, and 9 bases separated the two germline ends. Comment on this clone: No antigen is known for it.

The source was peripheral blood, collected 28 days after the second AZD1222 dose. The receptor was derived from an adult who received the AZD1222 COVID-19 vaccine. V is TRBV5-1 and J is TRBJ1-1; D gene ambiguous. CDR3 sequence (DNA): TGCGCCAGCAGCTTGGAGGGCGGGTACACTGAAGCTTTCTTT. Amino acids: CASSLEGGYTEAFF.